A single sample is the source of the 27 T cell receptor beta chains below, sequenced in a study of OX40 agonist ivuxolimab in advanced cancers. The data were produced by immunoSEQ multiplex PCR, yet TCRdb's version contains in-frame clones alone and is incomplete. The sample includes about 82,000 clones, roughly 85% of them seen just once. This material consisted of CD4+ or CD8+ T cells sorted from blood, taken in a trial of the OX40 agonist ivuxolimab. These receptors all stem from an adult with an advanced solid tumor such as melanoma, head and neck, liver or kidney cancer.

This chain uses TRBV5-6 with TRBJ2-7, with 10 bases identical to TRBD1. The germline CDR1 and CDR2 sequences are SGHDT and YYEEEE. The junction had 3 bases not matched to a gene; V was cut back by 0 bases and J by 3 bases. The CDR3 is 15 amino acids. CDR3 nucleotide sequence: TGTGCCAGCAGCTTGGGACAGGGGGCCTTCTACGAGCAGTACTTC. Translation: CASSLGQGAFYEQYF. The whole variable domain, remainder taken from reference TRBV5-6 and TRBJ2-7, is DAGVTQSPTHLIKTRGQQVTLRCSPKSGHDTVSWYQQALGQGPQFIFQYYEEEERQRGNFPDRFSGHQFPNYSSELNVNALLLGDSALYLCASSLGQGAFYEQYFGPGTRLTVT.

The chain combines TRBV18 with TRBJ2-5, with D perhaps assigned TRBD1 or TRBD2 (5 bases each). The germline CDR1 and CDR2 sequences are KGHSH and LQKENI. CDR3 length equals 15 residues. The V end lost 4 bases, the J end lost 7 bases, and 19 bases lay between the germline ends. CDR3 in amino acids: CASSRAREYQGTQYF. In nucleotides, the CDR3 is TGTGCCAGCTCACGGGCGAGGGAATACCAGGGGACCCAGTACTTC.

Worth noting for this clone: An end of the junction differs from the germline gene, which may be a read error. The chain couples TRBV4-2 to TRBJ2-5; the match to TRBD1 covers 7 bases. The germline CDR1 and CDR2 sequences are LGHNA and YNFKEQ. The CDR3 consists of 13 residues. This CDR3 is CASSQDRRTGVYF. The DNA of the CDR3 is TGTGCCAGCAGTCAAGATCGGCGGACAGGAGTATACTTC.

The chain is built from TRBV7-2 and TRBJ1-6, with D possibly TRBD1 on 6 matching bases. Trimming took off 5 bases at V and 5 bases at J, with 19 bases between the two ends. CDR3 length equals 17 residues. Germline loops: CDR1 SGHTA, CDR2 FQGNSA. The CDR3 reads CASSQGGAWNHNSPLHF. The CDR3 bases are TGTGCCAGCAGCCAAGGGGGTGCGTGGAACCATAATTCACCCCTCCACTTT.

Of note for this clone: The same CDR3 can be traced to other DNA sequences in this sample. This sequence joins TRBV13 and TRBJ1-1; TRBD1 matches at 8 bases. Looked up from germline, CDR1 is PRHDT and CDR2 is FYEKMQ (reference sequence). This CDR3 is 14 amino acids long. Unmatched junction bases numbered 3, after V lost 5 bases and J lost 1 base. Here the CDR3 DNA reads TGTGCCAGCAGCCGCGGACAGGGGAACACTGAAGCTTTCTTT. This translates into CASSRGQGNTEAFF.

V gene TRBV5-1 combines with J gene TRBJ1-1; D might be TRBD1 (5 bases). The CDR3 is 18 residues long. The germline gives CDR1 SGHRS, CDR2 YFSETQ. The V gene lost 4 bases and the J gene lost 1 base, with 23 bases spanning the gap. This CDR3 is CASSDPRSRVEQNTEAFF. CDR3 bases: TGCGCCAGCAGCGACCCACGATCCAGGGTAGAGCAGAACACTGAAGCTTTCTTT.

The chain employs TRBV6-5 and TRBJ2-7; D unclear. TRBJ2-5 matches the DNA end more closely, so the J call is doubtful. Germline lookup yields CDR1 MNHEY and CDR2 SVGAGI. This CDR3 contains 13 residues. CDR3 in DNA: TGTGCCAGCAGCCCCAGACGTCTGGAGACCCAGTACTTC. Translated: CASSPRRLETQYF.

V usage is TRBV19 and J usage is TRBJ2-2; D unclear. The CDR3 covers 15 residues. Trimming took 3 bases from V and 1 from J, leaving 9 bases between them. Looked up from germline, CDR1 is LNHDA and CDR2 is SQIVND (reference sequence). The CDR3 nucleotides are TGTGCCAGTAGTATGGTGCGCATGAACACCGGGGAGCTGTTTTTT. The encoded protein is CASSMVRMNTGELFF.

This clone came up once. The chain uses TRBV6-1 and TRBJ1-3, with no clear D. V gave up 1 base and J gave up 3 bases, with 7 bases separating them. Per the germline V gene, CDR1 is MNHNS and CDR2 is SASEGT. The CDR3 has 14 residues. CDR3 nucleotides: TGTGCCAGCAGTGAAGACATACGTGGAAACACCATATATTTT. Protein product: CASSEDIRGNTIYF.

V gene TRBV19 combines with J gene TRBJ2-2; D uncertain. The CDR3 sequence is 14 residues long. V lost 5 bases, J lost 4 bases, and 11 bases lay in between. Per the germline V gene, CDR1 is LNHDA and CDR2 is SQIVND (reference sequence). The CDR3 spells CASSSPTGTGELFF. CDR3 DNA: TGTGCCAGTAGTTCCCCTACGGGCACCGGGGAGCTGTTTTTT. The complete variable domain, with remaining parts taken from reference TRBV19 and TRBJ2-2, reads DGGITQSPKYLFRKEGQNVTLSCEQNLNHDAMYWYRQDPGQGLRLIYYSQIVNDFQKGDIAEGYSVSREKKESFPLTVTSAQKNPTAFYLCASSSPTGTGELFFGEGSRLTVL.

This clone showed up just once. The rearrangement joins TRBV27 to TRBJ2-7; D possibly corresponds to TRBD2 (5 bases). Germline CDR1 is MNHEY and CDR2 is SMNVEV (reference sequence). The CDR3 has 16 residues. Trimming shortened V by 1 base and J by 0 bases, and 13 bases separated the two germline ends. The CDR3 coding sequence is TGTGCCAGCAGTTTATTGCGGGCTCAGAGCTCCTACGAGCAGTACTTC. Translated, it gives CASSLLRAQSSYEQYF.

The V and J genes are TRBV13 and TRBJ2-2; unclear D gene. In germline, CDR1 is PRHDT, CDR2 FYEKMQ (reference sequence). CDR3 size: 12 residues. With 3 bases removed from V and 4 bases from J, the gap between germline ends came to 3 bases. CDR3 coding DNA: TGTGCCAGCAGCTTGGTCACCGGGGAGCTGTTTTTT. It codes for CASSLVTGELFF.

The table lists this clone with a few counts. The chain combines TRBV5-8 with TRBJ2-5; the D is unclear. This CDR3 comprises 11 residues. V lost 2 bases to trimming and J lost 4 bases, with 3 bases between them. Germline CDR1 is SGHTS and CDR2 is YDEGEE. The CDR3 sequence is CASSFSETQYF. DNA of the CDR3: TGTGCCAGCAGCTTCTCAGAGACCCAGTACTTC.

The chain combines TRBV7-3 with TRBJ1-2; 11 bases are a match to TRBD1. The ends lost 5 bases at V and 6 bases at J; junction bases unmatched: 14. Germline V gene data show CDR1 as SGHTA and CDR2 as FQGTGA. The CDR3 has 17 residues. The DNA for the CDR3 is TGTGCCAGCAGCCCGTCCCGGGACAGGGGGGCTGTGGATGGCTACACCTTC. This encodes CASSPSRDRGAVDGYTF.

This chain uses TRBV6-6 with TRBJ2-7; D unresolved. This CDR3 is built from 13 residues. Germline CDR1 reads MNHNY; CDR2 reads SVGAGI (reference sequence). Trimming stripped 2 bases from V and 6 bases from J, with 11 bases between. The DNA of the CDR3 is TGTGCCAGCAGTTACGGGGTTCAAGGCGAGCAGTACTTC. It codes for CASSYGVQGEQYF.

The rearrangement uses TRBV28 and TRBJ1-2; no definite D call. Germline-derived CDR1 and CDR2 are MDHEN and SYDVKM. With 6 bases removed from V and 4 bases from J, the gap between germline ends came to 9 bases. The CDR3 runs to 12 residues. Here the CDR3 reads CASRPTGYGYTF. DNA for the CDR3: TGTGCCAGCAGGCCCACTGGCTATGGCTACACCTTC.

The genes are TRBV6-1 and TRBJ2-5; no definite D call. Germline V lookup: CDR1 MNHNS, CDR2 SASEGT. V was trimmed by 2 bases and J by 7 bases, leaving 11 bases between them. This CDR3 contains 13 residues. The CDR3 here is CASSEMSDGTQYF. The CDR3 DNA is TGTGCCAGCAGTGAAATGTCGGATGGGACCCAGTACTTC.

The genes are TRBV9 and TRBJ1-1; weak D call: TRBD1 (5 bases). The V end was cut by 4 bases, the J end by 4 bases, with 17 bases between. Germline V gene data show CDR1 as SGDLS and CDR2 as YYNGEE. The CDR3 runs 15 residues. The CDR3 nucleotides read TGTGCCAGCAGCCCACGACAGACGGGAGGCACTGAAGCTTTCTTT. This gives the protein CASSPRQTGGTEAFF.

This clone was counted a few times. V is TRBV7-3 and J is TRBJ1-1; D not certain. The CDR3 extends over 13 amino acids. CDR1 SGHTA and CDR2 FQGTGA come from the germline V gene. The V end was cut by 1 base, the J end by 2 bases, with 5 bases between. The CDR3 DNA reads as TGTGCCAGCAGCTTAAATTATAACACTGAAGCTTTCTTT. Translated: CASSLNYNTEAFF.

The chain couples TRBV5-1 to TRBJ1-2; D is possibly TRBD1 (5 bases). With 4 bases removed from V and 4 bases from J, the gap between germline ends came to 20 bases. The CDR3 is 16 amino acids. Germline CDR1 and CDR2: SGHRS and YFSETQ. CDR3 residues: CASSLGSLPGLYGYTF. CDR3 bases: TGCGCCAGCAGCCTTGGTTCGTTGCCAGGGCTCTATGGCTACACCTTC.

The chain is built from TRBV18 and TRBJ1-2; the D gene is possibly TRBD1 (5 bases). The CDR3 runs to 13 residues. Germline V gene data show CDR1 as KGHSH and CDR2 as LQKENI. The V gene lost 6 bases and the J gene lost 6 bases, with 14 bases spanning the gap. CDR3 nucleotide sequence: TGTGCCAGCTCCGGGGCAGAGGATAATGGCTACACCTTC. Translation: CASSGAEDNGYTF.

This chain uses TRBV2 with TRBJ2-1; 8 bases are shared with TRBD2. The germline V gene encodes CDR1 SNHLY and CDR2 FYNNEI. Trimming removed 9 bases from V and 4 bases from J; junction bases left unmatched: 5. This CDR3 region has 13 residues. Here the CDR3 DNA reads TGTGCCAGTCAGCGGGAGACGTACAATGAGCAGTTCTTC. Amino acid sequence: CASQRETYNEQFF.

The V and J genes are TRBV9 and TRBJ2-3; no clear D. V was pared by 1 base and J by 4 bases, with 10 bases between. CDR3 length: 14 amino acids. Germline CDR1 and CDR2: SGDLS and YYNGEE. CDR3 region: CASSVLLTPDTQYF. CDR3 bases: TGTGCCAGCAGCGTATTGCTAACCCCAGATACGCAGTATTTT.

V is TRBV2 and J is TRBJ1-2; no clear D gene. CDR3 length equals 14 residues. Germline loops: CDR1 SNHLY, CDR2 FYNNEI. Trimming pared 4 bases from V and 2 bases from J, leaving 11 bases between. The CDR3 loop is CASSASGYNYGYTF. The DNA for the CDR3 is TGTGCCAGCAGTGCTTCCGGCTACAACTATGGCTACACCTTC.

The chain couples TRBV7-2 to TRBJ2-2; TRBD2 matches at 8 bases. The CDR3 has 15 amino acids. J gave up 7 bases and V 1 base, and 5 bases lay outside the gene matches. Germline values: CDR1 SGHTA, CDR2 FQGNSA. CDR3 region: CASSLEAGVSGELFF. Written as DNA, the CDR3 is TGTGCCAGCAGCTTAGAAGCGGGAGTAAGCGGGGAGCTGTTTTTT.

This clone appeared once. DNA for the CDR3: TGTGCCAGCAGCTTAAGGATAGCGGGGGTTTACAATGAGCAGTTCTTC. Translated, it gives CASSLRIAGVYNEQFF. The chain is built from TRBV7-8 and TRBJ2-1; 9 nucleotides line up with TRBD2. Germline V gene sequence: CDR1 SGHVS, CDR2 FQNEAQ. V shed 2 bases, J shed 4 bases, and the junction held 6 bases outside the gene matches. The CDR3 spans 16 residues.

The chain links TRBV10-1 to TRBJ2-2; D gene unclear. Trimming took 0 bases from V and 6 from J, leaving 5 bases between them. Germline V CDR1 and CDR2: WNHNN, SYGVQD (reference sequence). The CDR3 runs 13 residues. This chain's CDR3 is CASSESFAGELFF. The CDR3 DNA follows: TGCGCCAGCAGTGAGTCGTTCGCCGGGGAGCTGTTTTTT.